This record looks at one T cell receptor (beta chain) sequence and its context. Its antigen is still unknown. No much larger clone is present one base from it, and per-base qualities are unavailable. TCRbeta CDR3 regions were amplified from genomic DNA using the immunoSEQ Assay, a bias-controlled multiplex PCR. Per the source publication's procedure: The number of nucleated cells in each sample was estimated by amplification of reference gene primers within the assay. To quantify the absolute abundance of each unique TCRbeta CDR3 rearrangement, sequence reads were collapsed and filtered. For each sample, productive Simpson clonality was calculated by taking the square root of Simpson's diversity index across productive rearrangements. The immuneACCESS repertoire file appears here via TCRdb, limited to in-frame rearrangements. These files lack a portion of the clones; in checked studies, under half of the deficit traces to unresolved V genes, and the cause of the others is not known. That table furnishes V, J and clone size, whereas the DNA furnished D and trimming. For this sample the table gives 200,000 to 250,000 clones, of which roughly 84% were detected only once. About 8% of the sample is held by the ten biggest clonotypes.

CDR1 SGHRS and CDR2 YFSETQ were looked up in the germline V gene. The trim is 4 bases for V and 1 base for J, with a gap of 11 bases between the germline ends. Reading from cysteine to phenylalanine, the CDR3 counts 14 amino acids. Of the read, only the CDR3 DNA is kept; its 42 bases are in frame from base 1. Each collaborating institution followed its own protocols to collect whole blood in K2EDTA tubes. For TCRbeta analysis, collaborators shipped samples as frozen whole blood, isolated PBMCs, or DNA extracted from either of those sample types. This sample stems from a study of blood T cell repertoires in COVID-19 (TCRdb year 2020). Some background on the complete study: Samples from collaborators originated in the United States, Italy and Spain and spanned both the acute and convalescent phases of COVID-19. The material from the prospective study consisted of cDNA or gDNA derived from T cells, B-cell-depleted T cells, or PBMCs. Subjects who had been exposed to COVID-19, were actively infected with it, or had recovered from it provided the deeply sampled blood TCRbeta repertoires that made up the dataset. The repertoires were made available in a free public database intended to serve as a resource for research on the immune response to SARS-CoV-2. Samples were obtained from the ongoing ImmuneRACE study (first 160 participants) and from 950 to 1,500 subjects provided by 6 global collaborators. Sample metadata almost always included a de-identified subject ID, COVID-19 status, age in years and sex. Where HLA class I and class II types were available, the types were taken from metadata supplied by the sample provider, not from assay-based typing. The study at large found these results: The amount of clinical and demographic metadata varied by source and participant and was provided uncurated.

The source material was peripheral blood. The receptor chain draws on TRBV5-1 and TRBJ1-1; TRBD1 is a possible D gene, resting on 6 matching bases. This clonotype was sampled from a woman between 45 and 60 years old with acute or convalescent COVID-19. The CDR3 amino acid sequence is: CASSLRTENTEAFF. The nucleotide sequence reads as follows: TGCGCCAGCAGCCTGCGGACAGAGAACACTGAAGCTTTCTTT.